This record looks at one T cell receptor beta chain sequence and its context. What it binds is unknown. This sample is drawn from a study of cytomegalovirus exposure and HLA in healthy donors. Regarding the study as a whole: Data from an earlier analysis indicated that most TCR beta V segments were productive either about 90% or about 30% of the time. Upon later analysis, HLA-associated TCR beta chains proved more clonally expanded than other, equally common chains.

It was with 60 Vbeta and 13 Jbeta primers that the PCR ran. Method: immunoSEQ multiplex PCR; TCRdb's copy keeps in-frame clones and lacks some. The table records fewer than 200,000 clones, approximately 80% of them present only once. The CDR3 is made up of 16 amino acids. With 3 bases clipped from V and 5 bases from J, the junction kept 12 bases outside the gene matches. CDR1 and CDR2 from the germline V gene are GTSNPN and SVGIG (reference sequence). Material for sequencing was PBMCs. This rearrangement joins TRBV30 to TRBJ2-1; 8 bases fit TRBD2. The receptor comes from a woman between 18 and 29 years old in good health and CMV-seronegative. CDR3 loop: CAWRRRGGLGHNEQFF. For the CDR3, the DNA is TGTGCCTGGAGACGTCGGGGGGGACTTGGACACAATGAGCAGTTCTTC.